This T cell receptor (beta chain) appears in the sequencing data of a study of intratumoral heterogeneity in liver cancer. Only in-frame clones appear in the TCRdb table, and some are missing; sequencing was by immunoSEQ multiplex PCR. The sample lists thousands of clones; over 55% were seen once. The hepatocellular carcinoma nodule was sampled at distinct, geographically separated regions. The source was tumor tissue, collected before any cancer treatment. This clonotype was obtained from a woman between 65 and 79 years old with hepatocellular carcinoma.

The CDR3 is CASRPHGAGGETQYF. For the CDR3, the DNA is TGTGCCAGCAGACCACATGGGGCTGGGGGAGAGACCCAGTACTTC. The chain uses TRBV6-5 and TRBJ2-5; D assignment may be TRBD1 or TRBD2 (5 bases each). This CDR3 is 15 amino acids long. Germline V gives CDR1 MNHEY, CDR2 SVGAGI. Trimming pared 6 bases from V and 4 bases from J, leaving 18 bases between.